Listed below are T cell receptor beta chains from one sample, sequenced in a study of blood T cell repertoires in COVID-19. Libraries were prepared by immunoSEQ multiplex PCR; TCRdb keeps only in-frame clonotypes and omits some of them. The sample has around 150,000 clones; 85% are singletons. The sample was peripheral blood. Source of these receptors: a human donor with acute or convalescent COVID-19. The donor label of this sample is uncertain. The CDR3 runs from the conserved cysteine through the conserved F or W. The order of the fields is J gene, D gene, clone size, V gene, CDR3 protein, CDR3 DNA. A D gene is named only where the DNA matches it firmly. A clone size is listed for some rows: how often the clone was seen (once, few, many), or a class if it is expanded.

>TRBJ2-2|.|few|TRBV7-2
CASSFSLRGELFF
TGTGCCAGCAGCTTCTCCTTGCGGGGGGAGCTGTTTTTT
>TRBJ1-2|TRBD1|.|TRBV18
CASSPSTGDGYTF
TGTGCCAGCTCACCTTCGACAGGGGATGGCTACACCTTC
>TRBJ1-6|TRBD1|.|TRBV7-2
CASSPQGQNSPLHF
TGTGCCAGCAGCCCACAGGGACAGAATTCACCCCTCCACTTT
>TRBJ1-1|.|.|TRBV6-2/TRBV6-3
CASSEGVTEAFF
TGTGCCAGCAGCGAGGGGGTCACTGAAGCTTTCTTT
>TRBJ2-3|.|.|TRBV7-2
CASSALPAASTDTQYF
TGTGCCAGCAGCGCCCTTCCAGCGGCCAGCACAGATACGCAGTATTTT
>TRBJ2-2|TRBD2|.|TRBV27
CASRRSGDTGELFF
TGTGCCAGTCGAAGGAGCGGGGACACCGGGGAGCTGTTTTTT
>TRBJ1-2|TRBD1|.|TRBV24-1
CATSDRSTGRYGYTF
TGTGCCACCAGTGACCGGTCGACAGGGAGATATGGCTACACCTTC
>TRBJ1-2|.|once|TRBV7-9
CASSLAAPYGYTF
TGTGCCAGCAGCTTAGCAGCACCCTATGGCTACACCTTC
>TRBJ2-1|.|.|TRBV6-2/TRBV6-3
CASSPLNEQFF
TGTGCCAGCAGTCCCCTGAATGAGCAGTTCTTC
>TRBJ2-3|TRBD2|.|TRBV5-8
CASSTPSGGAVPSTQYF
TGTGCCAGCAGCACCCCCAGCGGGGGGGCCGTTCCTAGTACGCAGTATTTT
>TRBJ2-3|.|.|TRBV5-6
CASSSRRGRRDTQYF
TGTGCCAGCAGCTCCCGGAGGGGAAGGAGAGATACGCAGTATTTT
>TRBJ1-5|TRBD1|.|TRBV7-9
CASTVTGDNQPQHF
TGTGCCAGCACCGTGACAGGGGACAATCAGCCCCAGCATTTT
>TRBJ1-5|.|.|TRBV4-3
CASSQDRGSSQPQHF
TGCGCCAGCAGCCAAGACAGGGGATCTAGTCAGCCCCAGCATTTT
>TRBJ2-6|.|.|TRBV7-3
CASSLSRAPLSGANVLTF
TGTGCCAGCAGCTTAAGCAGGGCACCCCTCTCTGGGGCCAACGTCCTGACTTTC
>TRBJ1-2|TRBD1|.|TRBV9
CASSFLQTGGGYGYTF
TGTGCCAGCAGCTTCCTTCAAACAGGGGGCGGCTATGGCTACACCTTC
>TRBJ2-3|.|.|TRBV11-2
CATSSTDTQYF
TGTGCCACCTCCTCGACAGATACGCAGTATTTT
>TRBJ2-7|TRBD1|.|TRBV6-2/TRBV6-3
CASSPRQGKQYF
TGTGCCAGCAGTCCACGACAGGGGAAGCAGTACTTC
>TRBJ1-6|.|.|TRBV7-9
CASSLRGRESPLHF
TGTGCCAGCAGCTTACGAGGCAGGGAATCACCCCTCCACTTT
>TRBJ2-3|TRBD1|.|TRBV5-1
CASSEGTGGATDTQYF
TGCGCCAGCAGCGAGGGGACAGGGGGCGCAACAGATACGCAGTATTTT
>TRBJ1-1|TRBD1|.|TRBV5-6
CASSWGQMNTEAFF
TGTGCCAGCAGCTGGGGACAGATGAACACTGAAGCTTTCTTT
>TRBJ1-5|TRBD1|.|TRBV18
CASSPITTGGNQPQHF
TGTGCCAGCTCACCGATTACGACAGGGGGCAATCAGCCCCAGCATTTT